The 5 T cell receptor beta chains reported below all come from one sample, sequenced in a study of cytomegalovirus exposure and HLA in healthy donors. Primers: 60 Vbeta forward and 13 Jbeta reverse. TCRdb keeps only in-frame clones here, not all; method: immunoSEQ multiplex PCR. This table holds tens of thousands of clones, around 75% found once. Sequencing was carried out using PBMCs. The source of these receptors is a man aged 50-59 years in good health and CMV-seropositive.

The V call is TRBV6-5, the J call TRBJ2-7, with a tentative D call TRBD2 (6 bases). The CDR3 loop spans 15 amino acids. CDR1 MNHEY and CDR2 SVGAGI come from the germline V gene. Trimming removed 3 bases from V and 0 bases from J, with 12 bases in between. The CDR3 DNA follows: TGTGCCAGCAGTTATGTAGCGGATGCCTCCTACGAGCAGTACTTC. The encoded protein is CASSYVADASYEQYF.

This clone has more than one count but fewer than ten. The rearrangement links TRBV4-3 to TRBJ2-1; 8 positions agree with TRBD2. Germline V gene data show CDR1 as LGHNA and CDR2 as YSLEER. The CDR3 length is 17 residues. With V trimmed by 1 base and J by 0 bases, 5 bases remained unmatched. The CDR3 sequence: CASSQGLARSSYNEQFF. The CDR3 coding sequence is TGCGCCAGCAGCCAAGGACTAGCGCGAAGCTCCTACAATGAGCAGTTCTTC.

This clone was seen a few times. This sequence joins TRBV6-5 and TRBJ2-7, with D tentatively TRBD2 (5 bases). Trimming removed 8 bases from V and 1 base from J, with 15 bases in between. Germline CDR1 and CDR2: MNHEY and SVGAGI. CDR3 length: 14 residues. CDR3 loop: CASGGSKGSYEQYF. The CDR3 DNA reads TGTGCCAGCGGAGGCAGTAAGGGATCCTACGAGCAGTACTTC.

This clone appeared a few times. The chain uses TRBV7-9 and TRBJ1-4; TRBD1 agrees at 11 bases. V trimming: 5 bases; J trimming: 7 bases; junction bases outside the gene matches: 9. Looked up from germline, CDR1 is SEHNR and CDR2 is FQNEAQ (reference sequence). This CDR3 is 16 amino acids long. The chain's CDR3 is CASSQEGGQGGEKLFF. The DNA of the CDR3 is TGTGCCAGCAGCCAAGAGGGGGGACAGGGGGGTGAAAAACTGTTTTTT.

CDR3 sequence reads: CATSREGTGRYGYTF. For the CDR3, the DNA is TGTGCCACCAGCAGAGAAGGGACAGGGAGGTATGGCTACACCTTC. The J gene is TRBJ1-2, the V gene TRBV15, with 9 bases fitting TRBD1. CDR1 is LNHNV and CDR2 is YYDKDF in the germline V gene (reference sequence). V dropped 0 bases and J dropped 5; count of bases not matched to a gene: 4. The CDR3 is 15 residues long.